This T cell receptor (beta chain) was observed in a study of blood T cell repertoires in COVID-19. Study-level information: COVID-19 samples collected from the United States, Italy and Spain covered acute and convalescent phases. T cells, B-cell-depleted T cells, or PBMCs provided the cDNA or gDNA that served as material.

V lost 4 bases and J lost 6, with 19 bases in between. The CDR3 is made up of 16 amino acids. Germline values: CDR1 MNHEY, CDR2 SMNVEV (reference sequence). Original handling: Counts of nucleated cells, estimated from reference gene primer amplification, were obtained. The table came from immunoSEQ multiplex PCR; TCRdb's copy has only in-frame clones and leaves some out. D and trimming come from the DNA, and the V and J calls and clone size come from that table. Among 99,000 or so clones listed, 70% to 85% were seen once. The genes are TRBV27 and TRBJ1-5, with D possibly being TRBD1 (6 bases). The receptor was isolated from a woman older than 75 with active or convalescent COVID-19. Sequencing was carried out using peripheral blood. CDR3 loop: CASSSVGQYLGQPQHF. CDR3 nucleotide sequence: TGTGCCAGCAGTTCAGTGGGACAATATTTGGGTCAGCCCCAGCATTTT.